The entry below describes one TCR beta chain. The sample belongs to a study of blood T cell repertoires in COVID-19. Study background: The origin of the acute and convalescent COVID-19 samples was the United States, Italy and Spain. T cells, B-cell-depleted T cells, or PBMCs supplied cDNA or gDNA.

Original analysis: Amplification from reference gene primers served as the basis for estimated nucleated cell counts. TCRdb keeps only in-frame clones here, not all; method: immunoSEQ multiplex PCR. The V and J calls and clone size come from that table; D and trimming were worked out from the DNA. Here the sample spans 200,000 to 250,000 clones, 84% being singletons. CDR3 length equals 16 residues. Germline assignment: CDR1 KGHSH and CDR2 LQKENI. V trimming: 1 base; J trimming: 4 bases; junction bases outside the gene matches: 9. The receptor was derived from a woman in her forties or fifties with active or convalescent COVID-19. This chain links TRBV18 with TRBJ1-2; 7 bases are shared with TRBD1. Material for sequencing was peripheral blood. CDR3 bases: TGTGCCAGCTCACCACTAATCGGGACAGAAAGCTATGGCTACACCTTC. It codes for CASSPLIGTESYGYTF.